Shown below are 14 T cell receptor beta chains from a single sample sequenced in a study of tumor-infiltrating lymphocytes in primary liver carcinoma. The input was 500 ng total RNA; TCR beta cDNA was made from it with a constant-region primer. ARM-PCR, slightly modified, supplied the TCR beta libraries through three nested multiplex PCR rounds. Each of the first two PCR rounds ran around 10 cycles with TRBV1-TRBV30 forward and C-beta reverse primers. TCRdb fed the multiplex PCR reads into MiXCR, producing one record per CDR3 protein. The sample lists approximately 300,000 distinct CDR3 sequences; 65% were seen once. Researchers drew blood RNA from unsorted whole blood and extracted germline DNA as well. Sample: peripheral blood. The source of these receptors is a man aged 40-49 years with primary liver carcinoma and hepatitis B virus infection.

A word on this clonotype: A clone one base away is much larger, so this may be a read error. This chain connects TRBV6-6 to TRBJ2-6; tentative D call: TRBD2 (6 bases). From germline, CDR1 is MNHNY and CDR2 SVGAGI (reference sequence). This CDR3 spans 15 amino acids. The CDR3: CTSRHRGTGANVLTF. The DNA of the CDR3 is TGTACCAGCAGGCACCGGGGGACTGGGGCCAACGTCCTGACTTTC.

In regard to this clonotype: This may be a read error, as it is one base from a much larger clone. This sequence joins TRBV28 and TRBJ2-2, with 12 positions matching TRBD2. The CDR3 extends over 16 amino acids. The germline V gene has CDR1 MDHEN and CDR2 SYDVKM. The CDR3 DNA reads as TGTGCCAGCAGTCCTTCTAGCGGGAGGGACACCTGGGAGCTGTTTTTT. Encoded protein: CASSPSSGRDTWELFF.

This clonotype appeared once. This CDR3 is missing its conserved last phenylalanine or tryptophan, likely due to a read error. The chain carries TRBV28 and TRBJ2-5; 8 bases map to TRBD2. The germline CDR1 and CDR2 sequences are MDHEN and SYDVKM. The CDR3 totals 14 residues. V trimming: 5 bases; J trimming: 5 bases; junction bases outside the gene matches: 7. As DNA, the CDR3 is TGTGCCAGCAGTCCCGGGAGGGTTGAGGAGACCCAGTACCTT. It yields the protein CASSPGRVEETQYL.

Comment on this clonotype: A much larger clone is a single base away; this may be a read error. The chain recombines TRBV6-5 with TRBJ2-7, with D perhaps TRBD1 (6 bases). Germline CDR1 MNHEY, CDR2 SVGAGI. This CDR3 comprises 16 residues. CDR3 loop: CAGSYAVLGAPYEQYF. The CDR3 DNA is TGTGCCGGCAGTTACGCGGTGTTGGGGGCCCCCTACGAGCAGTACTTC.

This clonotype was seen ten or more times. The V call is TRBV12-3 or TRBV12-4, the J call TRBJ2-1, with a tentative D call TRBD1 (6 bases). The CDR3 is 14 amino acids. Trimming pared 10 bases from V and 4 bases from J, leaving 17 bases between. The CDR3 region is CAIDTGWTYNEQFF. CDR3 bases: TGTGCCATCGACACAGGGTGGACTTACAATGAGCAGTTCTTC.

Concerning this clonotype itself: One junction end does not reproduce the germline sequence, and a read error may be involved. The chain couples TRBV29-1 to TRBJ2-2; D could derive from TRBD1 or TRBD2 (5 bases each). The CDR3 totals 14 residues. Germline V CDR1 and CDR2: SQVTM, ANQGSEA. The CDR3 protein is CSVDAGTNIGDLFF. The CDR3 DNA is TGCAGCGTTGACGCAGGGACGAACATCGGGGATCTGTTTTTT.

About this clonotype: A much larger clone differs by one base, so this may be a read error. CDR3 nucleotides: TGTGCCAGCGGTTGGATGGTGGAAGGGACCCAGTACTTC. Translating it yields CASGWMVEGTQYF. This chain links TRBV6-2 or TRBV6-3 with TRBJ2-5, with D hard to call. The V gene lost 8 bases and the J gene lost 7 bases, with 17 bases spanning the gap. Germline loops: CDR1 MNHEY, CDR2 SVGEGT. The CDR3 extends over 13 amino acids.

This clonotype was detected many times. The chain couples TRBV29-1 to TRBJ1-4; 8 bases fit TRBD1. Per the germline V gene, CDR1 is SQVTM and CDR2 is ANQGSEA. J was trimmed by 7 bases and V by 7 bases; bases with no gene match: 5. The CDR3 loop spans 12 amino acids. This chain's CDR3 is CSARTGPEKLFF. In nucleotides, the CDR3 is TGCAGCGCACGGACAGGGCCTGAAAAACTGTTTTTT.

This clonotype was seen a handful of times. The rearrangement links TRBV7-9 to TRBJ2-1; 7 nucleotides match TRBD2. The length of the CDR3 is 15 residues. The ends lost 5 bases at V and 6 bases at J; junction bases unmatched: 10. CDR1 is SEHNR, CDR2 FQNEAQ, per germline (reference sequence). Written as DNA, the CDR3 is TGTGCCAGCAGCCCCAGGTCGAGGGAGGGCAATGAGCAGTTCTTC. Amino acid sequence: CASSPRSREGNEQFF.

As to this clonotype: A read error may account for a junction end that differs from germline. The V gene is TRBV11-2, the J gene TRBJ2-7; TRBD1 is a possible D gene (5 bases). Germline values: CDR1 SGHAT, CDR2 FQNNGV. The CDR3 consists of 14 residues. In DNA, the CDR3 is TGTGCTAGCAGCTCTAACAGGAACTCCTACGTACAGTACTTC. Amino acids: CASSSNRNSYVQYF.

This clonotype has a handful of counts. The chain couples TRBV10-3 to TRBJ2-2; tentative D call: TRBD1 (6 bases). This CDR3 has 18 residues. The V gene lost 3 bases and the J gene lost 0 bases, with 17 bases spanning the gap. Germline CDR1 ENHRY, CDR2 SYGVKD. The CDR3 here is CAISELPGHYANTGELFF. The CDR3 DNA reads TGTGCCATCAGTGAACTCCCGGGACATTACGCGAACACCGGGGAGCTGTTTTTT.

Concerning this clonotype itself: Given a much more abundant clone one base away, this may be a read error. The rearrangement joins TRBV6-5 to TRBJ2-3, with D uncertain. From germline, CDR1 is MNHEY and CDR2 SVGAGI. This CDR3 is built from 19 residues. In DNA form, the CDR3 reads TGTGTCAGCAGTTACCTCTCGTTTGGGGTAGCAGATTTCACAGATACGCAGTATTTT. As protein: CVSSYLSFGVADFTDTQYF.

Concerning this clonotype: An end of the junction does not agree with germline; a read error may underlie this. The CDR3: CATCDSAREQFF. The CDR3 bases are TGTGCCACCTGTGATTCTGCCCGCGAGCAGTTTTTC. The J gene is TRBJ2-1, the V gene TRBV24-1; D gene unclear. The CDR3 is 12 residues long. Germline CDR1 is KGHDR and CDR2 is SFDVKD.

Concerning this clonotype: At one of its ends the junction is not consistent with the germline gene, which may arise from a read error. The J gene is TRBJ2-1, the V gene TRBV30, with D perhaps matching TRBD2 (6 bases). The germline V gene encodes CDR1 GTSNPN and CDR2 SVGIG (reference sequence). The CDR3 runs to 13 residues. CDR3 region: CAWSPVTRREMSF. DNA for the CDR3: TGTGCCTGGAGTCCGGTTACGAGACGGGAGATGTCCTTC. Supplemented by reference TRBV30 and TRBJ2-1, the full variable domain reads SQTIHQWPATLVQPVGSPLSLECTVEGTSNPNLYWYRQAAGRGLQLLFYSVGIGQISSEVPQNLSASRPQDRQFILSSKKLLLSDSGFYLCAWSPVTRREMSFGPGTRLTVL.